Following are 14 T cell receptor beta chains from one sample sequenced in a study of blood T cell repertoires in COVID-19. Produced via immunoSEQ multiplex PCR; TCRdb's table is partial and in-frame only. The top ten clones hold about 5% of a sample with approximately 350,000 clones, roughly 87% of them seen once. The specimen was PBMCs or T cells enriched from blood (not recorded which). The receptors here all came from a woman between 45 and 60 years old who had recovered from COVID-19.

The chain uses TRBV13 and TRBJ1-1, with D unclear. V shed 5 bases and J shed 4 bases, with 35 bases lying between them. This CDR3 region has 21 residues. CDR1 and CDR2 (germline): PRHDT, FYEKMQ (reference sequence). The CDR3 region has the DNA TGTGCCAGCAGCACCCAATCATTTTCGTTATCAGCTGGGTCGGGATTCACTGAAGCTTTCTTT. This translates into CASSTQSFSLSAGSGFTEAFF. The full variable domain, completed using reference TRBV13 and TRBJ1-1, is AAGVIQSPRHLIKEKRETATLKCYPIPRHDTVYWYQQGPGQDPQFLISFYEKMQSDKGSIPDRFSAQQFSDYHSELNMSSLELGDSALYFCASSTQSFSLSAGSGFTEAFFGQGTRLTVV.

This chain connects TRBV5-1 to TRBJ2-2; TRBD2 might be the D (5 bases). Per the germline V gene, CDR1 is SGHRS and CDR2 is YFSETQ. V lost 4 bases, J lost 1 base, and 11 bases lay in between. This CDR3 is built from 15 residues. CDR3: CASSMRARNTGELFF. The CDR3 DNA reads TGCGCCAGCAGCATGAGGGCGAGGAACACCGGGGAGCTGTTTTTT.

To note about this clone: This sample also contains other DNA sequences that code for the same CDR3. The V call is TRBV18, the J call TRBJ1-1, with 7 bases fitting TRBD1. The CDR3 runs 14 residues. From germline, CDR1 is KGHSH and CDR2 LQKENI. Losses at the gene ends were 4 bases for V and 0 bases for J; bases not matched to a gene: 2. Here the CDR3 DNA reads TGTGCCAGCTCACTCGGACAGGTGAACACTGAAGCTTTCTTT. It yields the protein CASSLGQVNTEAFF. Drawing the rest from reference TRBV18 and TRBJ1-1, the complete variable domain is NAGVMQNPRHLVRRRGQEARLRCSPMKGHSHVYWYRQLPEEGLKFMVYLQKENIIDESGMPKERFSAEFPKEGPSILRIQQVVRGDSAAYFCASSLGQVNTEAFFGQGTRLTVV.

The chain employs TRBV19 and TRBJ1-1; D uncertain. V shed 3 bases and J shed 2 bases, with 10 bases lying between them. This CDR3 region has 14 residues. The germline gives CDR1 LNHDA, CDR2 SQIVND (reference sequence). In nucleotides, the CDR3 is TGTGCCAGTAGTATTAAGGCGGTTAACACTGAAGCTTTCTTT. Its translation is CASSIKAVNTEAFF.

V usage is TRBV11-2 and J usage is TRBJ1-2; D ambiguous. Trimming took 0 bases from V and 4 from J, leaving 12 bases between them. CDR3 length: 15 amino acids. Germline V gene lookup returns CDR1 SGHAT and CDR2 FQNNGV. The CDR3 DNA reads as TGTGCCAGCAGCTTAGATGGCCAGGCAGTCTATGGCTACACCTTC. Translated: CASSLDGQAVYGYTF.

In this sample, this clone turned up once. This sequence joins TRBV14 and TRBJ1-2; a weak D match, TRBD1 (6 bases). This CDR3 contains 14 residues. CDR1 and CDR2 (germline): SGHDN, FVKESK. Trimming shortened V by 1 base and J by 3 bases, and 9 bases separated the two germline ends. CDR3 region: CASSQGGRDYGYTF. The CDR3 DNA follows: TGTGCCAGCAGCCAAGGGGGGCGAGACTATGGCTACACCTTC.

The gene calls are TRBV29-1 and TRBJ1-3; tentatively, D is TRBD1 (6 bases). In germline, CDR1 is SQVTM, CDR2 ANQGSEA. Trimming stripped 6 bases from V and 2 bases from J, with 17 bases between. CDR3 size: 15 residues. The CDR3 here is CSVLRTEGTGNTIYF. Written as DNA, the CDR3 is TGCAGCGTCCTCCGGACAGAGGGCACTGGAAACACCATATATTTT. The whole variable domain, remainder taken from reference TRBV29-1 and TRBJ1-3, is SAVISQKPSRDICQRGTSLTIQCQVDSQVTMMFWYRQQPGQSLTLIATANQGSEATYESGFVIDKFPISRPNLTFSTLTVSNMSPEDSSIYLCSVLRTEGTGNTIYFGEGSWLTVV.

The J gene is TRBJ2-3, the V gene TRBV11-2; 8 nucleotides align to TRBD1. Germline loops: CDR1 SGHAT, CDR2 FQNNGV. The CDR3 has 15 amino acids. The V segment lost 5 bases and the J segment 0 bases; nucleotides outside the gene matches: 4. CDR3 sequence: CASSPWTGSTDTQYF. CDR3 DNA sequence: TGTGCCAGCAGCCCCTGGACAGGGAGCACAGATACGCAGTATTTT.

V is TRBV7-9 and J is TRBJ1-1; D may be TRBD1 (5 bases). The germline CDR1 and CDR2 sequences are SEHNR and FQNEAQ (reference sequence). The length of the CDR3 is 17 residues. Trimming shortened V by 0 bases and J by 0 bases, and 14 bases separated the two germline ends. In DNA form, the CDR3 reads TGTGCCAGCAGCTTAGCGGGAGGGACCCGCATGAACACTGAAGCTTTCTTT. This codes for CASSLAGGTRMNTEAFF.

This chain uses TRBV6-5 with TRBJ1-5; the D gene is possibly TRBD1 (5 bases). Germline values: CDR1 MNHEY, CDR2 SVGAGI. The CDR3 totals 15 residues. The V end was cut by 0 bases, the J end by 11 bases, with 17 bases between. The CDR3 reads CASSYSTASSATQHF. CDR3 bases: TGTGCCAGCAGTTACTCGACAGCGTCATCAGCGACCCAGCATTTT.

The CDR3 bases are TGTGCCAGCAGCCAAGATAAGGCTAGCGGGGGGGTACGTAATGAGCAGTTCTTC. This gives the protein CASSQDKASGGVRNEQFF. The rearrangement links TRBV4-2 to TRBJ2-1; the match to TRBD2 covers 12 bases. The V and J ends lost 0 bases and 7 bases, in that order; junction bases with no gene match: 10. CDR1 and CDR2 from the germline V gene are LGHNA and YNFKEQ. The CDR3 is 18 amino acids.

The rearrangement links TRBV4-1 to TRBJ2-7, with D hard to call. The CDR3 is 14 amino acids. Per germline, CDR1 MGHRA and CDR2 YSYEKL. V lost 0 bases and J lost 3, with 9 bases in between. CDR3: CASSQDSGGYEQYF. DNA of the CDR3: TGCGCCAGCAGCCAAGATTCCGGCGGCTACGAGCAGTACTTC.

The J gene is TRBJ2-1, the V gene TRBV9; tentative D call: TRBD1 (5 bases). This CDR3 spans 13 amino acids. Germline V lookup: CDR1 SGDLS, CDR2 YYNGEE. V lost 3 bases and J 4 bases, leaving 8 bases between the germline ends. CDR3 coding DNA: TGTGCCAGCAGCGGGACAAAGTACAATGAGCAGTTCTTC. It specifies CASSGTKYNEQFF.

V gene TRBV3-1 (or the pseudogene TRBV3-2) combines with J gene TRBJ2-7; maybe TRBD2 (5 bases). The CDR3 totals 16 residues. Germline CDR1 and CDR2: LGHDT and YNNKEL (reference sequence). Trimming removed 0 bases from V and 6 bases from J, with 18 bases in between. CDR3 in DNA: TGTGCCAGCAGCCAAGATTCGGGGTTTCGAGTGGGCGAGCAGTACTTC. The encoded protein is CASSQDSGFRVGEQYF.